Presented here are 25 T cell receptor beta chains from one specimen sequenced in a study of blood T cell repertoires in COVID-19. The method was immunoSEQ multiplex PCR; TCRdb's version includes in-frame clones alone and lacks a portion of them. The sample lists around 300,000 clones, 88% occurring once. Sequenced: PBMCs or T cells enriched from blood (not recorded which). The receptor set was obtained from a man aged 25 to 45 who had recovered from COVID-19.

The chain links TRBV5-1 to TRBJ1-1; D perhaps matches TRBD1 (5 bases). The V gene lost 0 bases and the J gene lost 0 bases, with 15 bases spanning the gap. The CDR3 contains 17 residues. Germline loops: CDR1 SGHRS, CDR2 YFSETQ. The CDR3 DNA reads TGCGCCAGCAGCTTGGGACAGACCTCGTTCATGAACACTGAAGCTTTCTTT. It specifies CASSLGQTSFMNTEAFF.

The chain joins TRBV5-1 to TRBJ2-5, with 8 bases that match TRBD2. V shed 2 bases and J 2 bases; nucleotides not matched to a gene: 2. Germline-derived CDR1 and CDR2 are SGHRS and YFSETQ. This CDR3 comprises 14 residues. CDR3 protein: CASSFGGEQETQYF. The DNA for the CDR3 is TGCGCCAGCAGCTTCGGGGGGGAGCAAGAGACCCAGTACTTC.

This clone came up once. The V and J genes are TRBV9 and TRBJ1-1; 10 bases are shared with TRBD1. CDR3 length: 15 amino acids. The junction had 7 bases not matched to a gene; V was cut back by 7 bases and J by 1 base. From germline, CDR1 is SGDLS and CDR2 YYNGEE. The CDR3 sequence: CASGKTGGWNTEAFF. In DNA, the CDR3 is TGTGCCAGCGGGAAGACAGGGGGCTGGAACACTGAAGCTTTCTTT.

CDR3 region: CASSRTGQGNTEAFF. For the CDR3, the DNA is TGTGCCAGCAGCCGCACCGGACAGGGGAACACTGAAGCTTTCTTT. The genes are TRBV5-6 and TRBJ1-1; TRBD1 matches at 8 bases. After removal of 4 bases from V and 1 base from J, the junction contained 6 bases not matched to a gene. The V gene's germline CDR1 is SGHDT and CDR2 YYEEEE. The CDR3 runs 15 residues.

This clone was counted a single time. The J gene is TRBJ1-5, the V gene TRBV28, with a tentative D call TRBD1 (5 bases). CDR1 is MDHEN and CDR2 is SYDVKM in the germline V gene. Deletions cut 5 bases from V and 2 bases from J, with 19 bases between. The CDR3 is 17 residues long. The DNA for the CDR3 is TGTGCCAGCAGTCCCGGATCCGGTGGGGCTGGCAATCAGCCCCAGCATTTT. Its translation is CASSPGSGGAGNQPQHF.

This clone was picked up one time. The chain employs TRBV4-1 and TRBJ2-7; no firm D call. Trimming left V 0 bases short and J 1 base short, with 10 bases between. The CDR3 covers 15 residues. CDR1 is MGHRA and CDR2 is YSYEKL in the germline V gene. The CDR3 bases are TGCGCCAGCAGCCAAGACAGGCCGCCTTCCTACGAGCAGTACTTC. Translating it yields CASSQDRPPSYEQYF.

Note on this clone: The junction differs from germline at one of its ends, possibly a read error. This chain connects TRBV19 to TRBJ2-7; 11 bases agree with TRBD2. The germline V gene encodes CDR1 LNHDA and CDR2 SQIVND (reference sequence). The CDR3 spans 15 residues. CDR3 sequence: CASSPIAGGSSEQYF. CDR3 sequence (DNA): TGTGCCAGTAGTCCCATAGCGGGGGGGTCCTCCGAGCAGTACTTC.

This clone was seen just once. The CDR3 DNA reads TGTGCCAGCATCTTGGGGGGACCGGGCGAAGCTTTCTTT. The encoded protein is CASILGGPGEAFF. The chain uses TRBV2 and TRBJ1-1, with a tentative D call TRBD1 (5 bases). V was clipped by 7 bases and J by 8 bases, with 17 bases between them. Germline CDR1 and CDR2: SNHLY and FYNNEI. The CDR3 extends over 13 amino acids.

This clone is a singleton in its sample. The chain uses TRBV5-4 and TRBJ1-2; no firm D call. V was pared by 2 bases and J by 2 bases, with 13 bases between. Germline CDR1 and CDR2: SGHNT and YYREEE (reference sequence). The CDR3 contains 15 residues. CDR3 sequence (DNA): TGTGCCAGCAGCTTTTCGGTAGGCGGGAACTATGGCTACACCTTC. It is translated as CASSFSVGGNYGYTF.

The chain is built from TRBV11-2 and TRBJ2-3, with 9 bases aligning to TRBD2. The CDR3 contains 17 residues. With 0 bases clipped from V and 3 bases from J, the junction kept 7 bases outside the gene matches. Germline-derived CDR1 and CDR2 are SGHAT and FQNNGV. CDR3 sequence: CASSLEGLAGRTDTQYF. The CDR3, as DNA: TGTGCCAGCAGCTTAGAGGGGCTAGCGGGGAGAACAGATACGCAGTATTTT. Looking up the rest from reference TRBV11-2 and TRBJ2-3 gives the full variable domain: EAGVAQSPRYKIIEKRQSVAFWCNPISGHATLYWYQQILGQGPKLLIQFQNNGVVDDSQLPKDRFSAERLKGVDSTLKIQPAKLEDSAVYLCASSLEGLAGRTDTQYFGPGTRLTVL.

V is TRBV5-4 and J is TRBJ2-7, with a tentative D call TRBD1 (6 bases). The germline gives CDR1 SGHNT, CDR2 YYREEE (reference sequence). V lost 5 bases and J lost 0, with 12 bases in between. The CDR3 has 14 amino acids. The CDR3 DNA reads TGTGCCAGCAGGCAACAGGGCCTCTCCTACGAGCAGTACTTC. Its protein product is CASRQQGLSYEQYF. The whole variable domain, filled in from reference TRBV5-4 and TRBJ2-7, reads ETGVTQSPTHLIKTRGQQVTLRCSSQSGHNTVSWYQQALGQGPQFIFQYYREEENGRGNFPPRFSGLQFPNYSSELNVNALELDDSALYLCASRQQGLSYEQYFGPGTRLTVT.

The CDR3 DNA sequence: TGCGCCAGCAGCGCCCAGGGGTCCACTGAAGCTTTCTTT. Translated, it gives CASSAQGSTEAFF. The chain recombines TRBV5-1 with TRBJ1-1; tentative D call: TRBD1 (6 bases). The CDR3 has 13 residues. Trimming pared 4 bases from V and 4 bases from J, leaving 11 bases between. The V gene's germline CDR1 is SGHRS and CDR2 YFSETQ.

This chain connects TRBV16 to TRBJ1-2; possible D gene TRBD1, 6 bases. Trimming took 2 bases from V and 5 from J, leaving 12 bases between them. The CDR3 contains 14 residues. Germline V gene sequence: CDR1 KGHSY, CDR2 FQNENV. The CDR3 loop is CASSQAGEGYGYTF. The CDR3 coding sequence is TGTGCCAGCAGCCAAGCAGGGGAAGGGTATGGCTACACCTTC.

This rearrangement joins TRBV4-2 to TRBJ1-4; no clear D gene. Between the trimmed V and J ends, which lost 7 bases and 2 bases, there was a span of 14 bases. The CDR3 totals 15 residues. CDR1 and CDR2 (germline): LGHNA, YNFKEQ. CDR3 nucleotide sequence: TGTGCCAGCAAGCCGGAGGGAATCACTAATGAAAAACTGTTTTTT. Protein product: CASKPEGITNEKLFF.

The chain uses TRBV2 and TRBJ2-7; 11 nucleotides align to TRBD1. Trimming removed 5 bases from V and 4 bases from J; junction bases left unmatched: 7. Germline lookup yields CDR1 SNHLY and CDR2 FYNNEI. This CDR3 region has 15 residues. The CDR3 is CASSFGQGAKYEQYF. The CDR3 coding sequence is TGTGCCAGCAGTTTCGGACAGGGGGCGAAGTACGAGCAGTACTTC. Full variable domain (remainder filled in from reference TRBV2 and TRBJ2-7): EPEVTQTPSHQVTQMGQEVILRCVPISNHLYFYWYRQILGQKVEFLVSFYNNEISEKSEIFDDQFSVERPDGSNFTLKIRSTKLEDSAMYFCASSFGQGAKYEQYFGPGTRLTVT.

As for this clone: A much bigger clone sits one base away, suggesting this may be a read error. The rearrangement uses TRBV7-8 and TRBJ1-2; 9 bases line up with TRBD1. V was clipped by 5 bases and J by 4 bases; unmatched bases: 2. Germline loops: CDR1 SGHVS, CDR2 FQNEAQ. The CDR3 runs to 13 residues. The CDR3 sequence is CASSPTGGYGYTF. For the CDR3, the DNA is TGTGCCAGCAGCCCGACAGGGGGCTATGGCTACACCTTC.

The chain combines TRBV30 with TRBJ2-7, with D perhaps matching TRBD1 (5 bases). Germline loops: CDR1 GTSNPN, CDR2 SVGIG (reference sequence). The CDR3 has 14 amino acids. V dropped 1 base and J dropped 2 bases, with 12 bases sitting between them. CDR3 bases: TGTGCCTGGAGTGAGGCAGGGCCTACCTACGAGCAGTACTTC. Translating gives CAWSEAGPTYEQYF.

This clone was picked up a small number of times. The chain combines TRBV9 with TRBJ1-1; no clear D. V was clipped by 0 bases and J by 0 bases, with 12 bases between them. The germline V gene has CDR1 SGDLS and CDR2 YYNGEE. The CDR3 is 16 residues long. The CDR3 region has the DNA TGTGCCAGCAGCGTAGGATCTAGTAGAATGAACACTGAAGCTTTCTTT. This gives the protein CASSVGSSRMNTEAFF. The variable domain in full, completed from reference TRBV9 and TRBJ1-1, reads DSGVTQTPKHLITATGQRVTLRCSPRSGDLSVYWYQQSLDQGLQFLIQYYNGEERAKGNILERFSAQQFPDLHSELNLSSLELGDSALYFCASSVGSSRMNTEAFFGQGTRLTVV.

The rearrangement links TRBV19 to TRBJ2-4; 10 nucleotides match TRBD2. CDR1 is LNHDA and CDR2 is SQIVND in the germline V gene (reference sequence). This CDR3 spans 15 amino acids. Trimming cost V 5 bases and J 7 bases; bases outside gene matches: 8. This chain's CDR3 is CASSLSGAGGNIQYF. DNA for the CDR3: TGTGCCAGTAGTCTCAGCGGAGCGGGGGGGAACATTCAGTACTTC.

This clone has at least ten counts. The CDR3 DNA sequence: TGTGCAAGTCGCTTAATCCGTCGCGGGGGCCTCGTGGAGACCCAGTACTTC. This translates into CASRLIRRGGLVETQYF. The J gene is TRBJ2-5, the V gene TRBV12-2; the table's D call of TRBD2 was not tested on the DNA. TRBV12-2 is reported as a pseudogene. There are 17 residues in the CDR3.

In DNA form, the CDR3 reads TGTGCCAGCAGAGTCCCATACATCGGCAATCAGCCCCAGCATTTT. As protein: CASRVPYIGNQPQHF. This rearrangement joins TRBV28 to TRBJ1-5, with D unresolved. The V end lost 6 bases, the J end lost 2 bases, and 14 bases lay between the germline ends. The CDR3 is made up of 15 amino acids. Looked up from germline, CDR1 is MDHEN and CDR2 is SYDVKM.

The chain combines TRBV24-1 with TRBJ2-5, with unresolved D. Trimming took 4 bases from V and 0 from J, leaving 11 bases between them. Germline CDR1 KGHDR, CDR2 SFDVKD. The CDR3 is 15 amino acids. CDR3 in amino acids: CATSDSVRYQETQYF. CDR3 in DNA: TGTGCCACCAGTGACTCCGTCAGGTACCAAGAGACCCAGTACTTC.

This chain uses TRBV9 with TRBJ2-1; the match to TRBD1 covers 12 bases. The CDR3 totals 15 residues. Trimming took 0 bases from V and 9 from J; bases not matched to a gene: 4. In germline, CDR1 is SGDLS, CDR2 YYNGEE. CDR3 amino acids: CASSVVGTGGSEQFF. CDR3 sequence (DNA): TGTGCCAGCAGCGTAGTTGGGACAGGGGGCAGTGAGCAGTTCTTC.

V usage is TRBV5-1 and J usage is TRBJ1-3; 9 nucleotides line up with TRBD1. Trimming at V came to 0 bases and at J to 1 base, leaving 2 bases not matched to a gene. This CDR3 is built from 16 residues. Germline CDR1 reads SGHRS; CDR2 reads YFSETQ. Here the CDR3 reads CASSLGDRASGNTIYF. As DNA, the CDR3 is TGCGCCAGCAGCTTGGGGGACAGGGCATCTGGAAACACCATATATTTT.

The chain combines TRBV27 with TRBJ2-3; D might be TRBD1 (5 bases). CDR1 and CDR2 (germline): MNHEY, SMNVEV (reference sequence). V gave up 4 bases and J gave up 4 bases, with 12 bases separating them. CDR3 size: 14 residues. CDR3 nucleotide sequence: TGTGCCAGCAGTTGGGGCAGGGATGCAGATACGCAGTATTTT. Translation gives CASSWGRDADTQYF.